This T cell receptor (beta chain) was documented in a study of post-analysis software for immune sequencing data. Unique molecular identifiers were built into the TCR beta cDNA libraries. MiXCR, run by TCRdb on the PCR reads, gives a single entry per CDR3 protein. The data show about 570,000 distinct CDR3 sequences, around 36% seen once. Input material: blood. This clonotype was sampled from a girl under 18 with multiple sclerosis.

CDR3 region: CASSLDLLGGGTQYF. DNA for the CDR3: TGTGCCAGCAGCTTAGACCTACTAGGGGGAGGGACCCAGTACTTC. The rearrangement uses TRBV7-6 and TRBJ2-5; D tentatively fits TRBD1 or TRBD2 (6 bases each). V was pared by 1 base and J by 7 bases, with 16 bases between. The CDR3 is made up of 15 amino acids. Germline-derived CDR1 and CDR2 are SGHVS and FNYEAQ. The whole variable domain, filled in from reference TRBV7-6 and TRBJ2-5, reads GAGVSQSPRYKVTKRGQDVALRCDPISGHVSLYWYRQALGQGPEFLTYFNYEAQQDKSGLPNDRFSAERPEGSISTLTIQRTEQRDSAMYRCASSLDLLGGGTQYFGPGTRLLVL.